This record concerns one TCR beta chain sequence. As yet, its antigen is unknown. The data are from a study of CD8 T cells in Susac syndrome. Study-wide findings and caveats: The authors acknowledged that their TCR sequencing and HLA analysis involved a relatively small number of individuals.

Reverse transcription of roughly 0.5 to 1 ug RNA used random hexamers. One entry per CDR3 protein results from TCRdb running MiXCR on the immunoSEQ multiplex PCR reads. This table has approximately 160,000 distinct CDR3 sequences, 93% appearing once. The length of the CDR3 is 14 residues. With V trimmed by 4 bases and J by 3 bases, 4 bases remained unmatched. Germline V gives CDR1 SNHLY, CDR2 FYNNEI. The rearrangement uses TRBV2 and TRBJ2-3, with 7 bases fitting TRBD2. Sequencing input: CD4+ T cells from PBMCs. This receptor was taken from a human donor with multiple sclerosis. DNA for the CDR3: TGTGCCAGCAGTGGCCCTAGCGGAACAGATACGCAGTATTTT. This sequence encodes CASSGPSGTDTQYF. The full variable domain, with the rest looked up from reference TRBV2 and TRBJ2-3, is EPEVTQTPSHQVTQMGQEVILRCVPISNHLYFYWYRQILGQKVEFLVSFYNNEISEKSEIFDDQFSVERPDGSNFTLKIRSTKLEDSAMYFCASSGPSGTDTQYFGPGTRLTVL.